The 6 T cell receptor beta chains below all came from one sample that was sequenced in a study of metastatic and nonmetastatic thyroid tumors. There were no patients who had received any treatment before thyroid surgery. With MiXCR, TCRdb reprocessed the PCR reads. The table has about 69,000 clones, approximately 15% seen once. Sequencing was carried out using blood. These receptors originate from a male donor with papillary thyroid cancer or a benign thyroid nodule (not recorded which). Some clones in this sample may be carry-over from other donors' samples.

This clone was detected many times. This chain joins TRBV18 and TRBJ1-4, with D possibly being TRBD1 (5 bases). The CDR3 totals 17 residues. The V gene lost 3 bases and the J gene lost 0 bases, with 14 bases spanning the gap. The V gene's germline CDR1 is KGHSH and CDR2 LQKENI. CDR3 loop: CASSPKVTDPTNEKLFF. For the CDR3, the DNA is TGTGCCAGCTCACCGAAAGTGACAGACCCAACTAATGAAAAACTGTTTTTT.

This clone showed up many times. V and J are TRBV7-8 and TRBJ2-7; 10 bases map to TRBD2. CDR1 and CDR2 (germline): SGHVS, FQNEAQ. The CDR3 is 16 amino acids. Unmatched junction bases numbered 6, after V lost 0 bases and J lost 4 bases. CDR3 coding DNA: TGTGCCAGCAGCTTAGCCGCTCCGGGACTAGCGTACGAGCAGTACTTC. Translated: CASSLAAPGLAYEQYF.

Only a few counts were recorded for this clone. The conserved final phenylalanine or tryptophan is absent from the CDR3, which likely points to a read error. This chain uses TRBV6-1 with TRBJ1-2; D perhaps matches TRBD1 (5 bases). The CDR3 is 14 residues long. The V gene's germline CDR1 is MNHNS and CDR2 SASEGT. CDR3: CASSPDGGYYGYTL. Here the CDR3 DNA reads TGTGCCAGCAGTCCTGACGGGGGGTACTATGGATACACCTTA.

This clone was counted many times. V is TRBV20-1 and J is TRBJ2-4, with D possibly being TRBD2 (6 bases). Trimming left V 3 bases short and J 3 bases short, with 15 bases between. This CDR3 region has 15 residues. Per germline, CDR1 DFQATT and CDR2 SNEGSKA (reference sequence). The CDR3 protein is CSARKASEVKNIQYF. For the CDR3, the DNA is TGCAGTGCTAGGAAGGCTAGCGAGGTCAAAAACATTCAGTACTTC.

In its sample, this clone was seen a few times. It may be a read error: a sequence one base away is much more abundant. This CDR3 is also generated by other DNA sequences in the sample. The genes are TRBV5-4 and TRBJ2-7; a weak D match, TRBD1 (6 bases). In germline, CDR1 is SGHNT, CDR2 YYREEE (reference sequence). CDR3 length: 15 amino acids. Trimming pared 4 bases from V and 1 base from J, leaving 15 bases between. CDR3 nucleotide sequence: TGTGCCAGCAGCCTGGTAGCAGGGGCGTCCTACGAGCAGTACTTC. Translation gives CASSLVAGASYEQYF. The complete variable domain, with remaining parts taken from reference TRBV5-4 and TRBJ2-7, reads ETGVTQSPTHLIKTRGQQVTLRCSSQSGHNTVSWYQQALGQGPQFIFQYYREEENGRGNFPPRFSGLQFPNYSSELNVNALELDDSALYLCASSLVAGASYEQYFGPGTRLTVT.

This clone was seen ten or more times. The chain joins TRBV20-1 to TRBJ1-5, with 9 bases that match TRBD1. Germline V CDR1 and CDR2: DFQATT, SNEGSKA (reference sequence). The CDR3 contains 13 residues. After removal of 1 base from V and 7 bases from J, the junction contained 2 bases not matched to a gene. CDR3 protein: CSARVGQGQPQHF. The CDR3, as DNA: TGCAGTGCTAGAGTGGGACAGGGACAGCCCCAGCATTTT.